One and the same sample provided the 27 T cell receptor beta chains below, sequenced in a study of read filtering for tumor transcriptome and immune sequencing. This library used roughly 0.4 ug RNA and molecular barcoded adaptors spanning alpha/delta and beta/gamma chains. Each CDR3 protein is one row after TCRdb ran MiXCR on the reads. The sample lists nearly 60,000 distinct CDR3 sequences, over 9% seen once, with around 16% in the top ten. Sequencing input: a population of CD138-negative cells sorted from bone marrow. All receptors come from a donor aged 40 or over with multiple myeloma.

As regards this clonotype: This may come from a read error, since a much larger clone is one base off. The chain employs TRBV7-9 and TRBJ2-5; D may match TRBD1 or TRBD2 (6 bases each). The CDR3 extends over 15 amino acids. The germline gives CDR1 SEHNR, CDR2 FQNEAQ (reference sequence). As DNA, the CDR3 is TGTGCCGGCAGCGGGCGTAGGACAGTTCAAGAGACCCAGTACTTC. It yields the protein CAGSGRRTVQETQYF.

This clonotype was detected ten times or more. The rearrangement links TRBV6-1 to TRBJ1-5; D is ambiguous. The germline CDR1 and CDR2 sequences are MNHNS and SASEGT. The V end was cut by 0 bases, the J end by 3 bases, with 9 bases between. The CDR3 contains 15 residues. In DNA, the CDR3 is TGTGCCAGCAGTGAAGCTAGGAGACACAATCAGCCCCAGCATTTT. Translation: CASSEARRHNQPQHF.

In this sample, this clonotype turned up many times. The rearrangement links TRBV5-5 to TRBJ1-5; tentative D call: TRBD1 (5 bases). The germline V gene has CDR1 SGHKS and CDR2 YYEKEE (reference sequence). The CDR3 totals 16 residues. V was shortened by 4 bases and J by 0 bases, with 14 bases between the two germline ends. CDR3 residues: CASSREGVNSNQPQHF. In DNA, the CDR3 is TGTGCCAGCAGCCGGGAAGGGGTGAATAGCAATCAGCCCCAGCATTTT.

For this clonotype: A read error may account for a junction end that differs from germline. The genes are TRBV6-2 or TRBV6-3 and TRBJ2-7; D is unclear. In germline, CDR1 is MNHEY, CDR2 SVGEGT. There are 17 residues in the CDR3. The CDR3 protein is CASSYSKVPGLKNELYF. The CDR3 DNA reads TGTGCCAGCAGTTACTCGAAAGTCCCTGGGTTAAAGAACGAGCTGTACTTC.

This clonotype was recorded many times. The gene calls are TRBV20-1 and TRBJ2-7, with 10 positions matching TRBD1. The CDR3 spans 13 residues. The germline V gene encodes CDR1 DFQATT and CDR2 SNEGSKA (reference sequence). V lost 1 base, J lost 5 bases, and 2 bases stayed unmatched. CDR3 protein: CSARGDRGHEQYF. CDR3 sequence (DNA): TGCAGTGCTAGAGGGGACAGGGGCCACGAGCAGTACTTC.

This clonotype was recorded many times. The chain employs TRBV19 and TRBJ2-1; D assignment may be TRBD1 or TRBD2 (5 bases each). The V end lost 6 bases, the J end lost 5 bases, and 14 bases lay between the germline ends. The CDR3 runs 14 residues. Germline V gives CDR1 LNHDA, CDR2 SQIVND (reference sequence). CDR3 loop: CASRNRGDNNEQFF. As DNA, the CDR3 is TGTGCCAGTAGAAACCGGGGCGATAACAATGAGCAGTTCTTC. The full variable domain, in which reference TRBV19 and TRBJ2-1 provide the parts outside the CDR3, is DGGITQSPKYLFRKEGQNVTLSCEQNLNHDAMYWYRQDPGQGLRLIYYSQIVNDFQKGDIAEGYSVSREKKESFPLTVTSAQKNPTAFYLCASRNRGDNNEQFFGPGTRLTVL.

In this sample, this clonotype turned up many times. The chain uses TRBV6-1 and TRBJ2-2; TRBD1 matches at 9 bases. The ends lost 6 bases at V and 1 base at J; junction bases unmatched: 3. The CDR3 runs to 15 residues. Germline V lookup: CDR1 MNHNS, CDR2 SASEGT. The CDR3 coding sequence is TGTGCCAGCAGGGCGGGACAGGGGAACACCGGGGAGCTGTTTTTT. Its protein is CASRAGQGNTGELFF.

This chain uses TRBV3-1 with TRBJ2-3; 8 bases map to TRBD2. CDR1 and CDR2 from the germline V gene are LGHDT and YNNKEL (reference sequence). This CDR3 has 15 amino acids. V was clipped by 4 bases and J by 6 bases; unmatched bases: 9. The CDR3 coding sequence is TGTGCCAGCAGCCCGTCGGGGCGGGGGGCGGATACGCAGTATTTT. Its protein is CASSPSGRGADTQYF.

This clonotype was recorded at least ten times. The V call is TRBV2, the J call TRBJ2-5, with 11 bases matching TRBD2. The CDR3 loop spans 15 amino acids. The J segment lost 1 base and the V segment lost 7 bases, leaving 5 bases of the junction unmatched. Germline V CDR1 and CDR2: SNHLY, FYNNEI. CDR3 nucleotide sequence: TGTGCCAGCATGGAGACTAGCGGGACCCAAGAGACCCAGTACTTC. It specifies CASMETSGTQETQYF.

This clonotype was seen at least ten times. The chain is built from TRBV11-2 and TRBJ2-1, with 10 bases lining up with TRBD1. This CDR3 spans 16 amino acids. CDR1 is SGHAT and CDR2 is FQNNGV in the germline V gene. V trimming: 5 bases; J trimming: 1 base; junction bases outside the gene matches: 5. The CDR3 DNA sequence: TGTGCCAGCAGCCTATTGGACAGGGGGTCCTACAATGAGCAGTTCTTC. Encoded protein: CASSLLDRGSYNEQFF.

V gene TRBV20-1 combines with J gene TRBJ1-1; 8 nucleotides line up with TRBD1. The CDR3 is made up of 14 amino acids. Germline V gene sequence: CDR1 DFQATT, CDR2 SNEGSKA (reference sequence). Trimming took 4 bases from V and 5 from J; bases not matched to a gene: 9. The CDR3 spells CSATDGQGRTEAFF. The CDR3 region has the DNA TGCAGTGCTACGGATGGACAGGGAAGGACTGAAGCTTTCTTT.

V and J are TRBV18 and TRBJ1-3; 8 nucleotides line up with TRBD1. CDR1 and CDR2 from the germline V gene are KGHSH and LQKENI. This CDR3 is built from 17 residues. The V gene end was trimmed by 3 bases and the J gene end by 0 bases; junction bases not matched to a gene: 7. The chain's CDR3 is CASSPTTGARSGNTIYF. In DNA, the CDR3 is TGTGCCAGCTCACCTACGACAGGGGCCCGCTCTGGAAACACCATATATTTT.

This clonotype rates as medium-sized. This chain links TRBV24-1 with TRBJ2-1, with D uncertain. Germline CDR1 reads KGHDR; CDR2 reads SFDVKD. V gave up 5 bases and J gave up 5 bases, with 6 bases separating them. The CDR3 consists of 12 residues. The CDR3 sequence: CATSVGNNEQFF. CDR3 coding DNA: TGTGCCACCAGTGTAGGGAACAATGAGCAGTTCTTC.

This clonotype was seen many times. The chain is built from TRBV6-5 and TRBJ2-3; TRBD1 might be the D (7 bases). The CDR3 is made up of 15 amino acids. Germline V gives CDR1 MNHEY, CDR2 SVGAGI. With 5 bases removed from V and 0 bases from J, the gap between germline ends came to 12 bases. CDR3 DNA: TGTGCCAGCAGTCGCAGGGGGGTAAGCACAGATACGCAGTATTTT. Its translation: CASSRRGVSTDTQYF.

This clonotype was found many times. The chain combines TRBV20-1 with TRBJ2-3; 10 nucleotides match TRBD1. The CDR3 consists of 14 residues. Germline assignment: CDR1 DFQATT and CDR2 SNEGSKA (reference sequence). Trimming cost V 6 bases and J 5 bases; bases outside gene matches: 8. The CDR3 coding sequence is TGCAGTGCGCAGTCCGGGACAGGGGTAGATACGCAGTATTTT. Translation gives CSAQSGTGVDTQYF.

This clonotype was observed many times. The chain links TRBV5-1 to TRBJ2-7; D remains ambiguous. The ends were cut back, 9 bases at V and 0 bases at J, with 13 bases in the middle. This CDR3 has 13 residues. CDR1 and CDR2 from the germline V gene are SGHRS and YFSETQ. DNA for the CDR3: TGCGCCACGAAAGCAGGCAGCTCCTACGAGCAGTACTTC. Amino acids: CATKAGSSYEQYF.

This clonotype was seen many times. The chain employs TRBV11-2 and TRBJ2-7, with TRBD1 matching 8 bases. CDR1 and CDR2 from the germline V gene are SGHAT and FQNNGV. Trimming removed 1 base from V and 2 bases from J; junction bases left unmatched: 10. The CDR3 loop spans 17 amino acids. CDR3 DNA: TGTGCCAGCAGCTTAGCCATCCGCAGGACAGGGACCTACGAGCAGTACTTC. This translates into CASSLAIRRTGTYEQYF.

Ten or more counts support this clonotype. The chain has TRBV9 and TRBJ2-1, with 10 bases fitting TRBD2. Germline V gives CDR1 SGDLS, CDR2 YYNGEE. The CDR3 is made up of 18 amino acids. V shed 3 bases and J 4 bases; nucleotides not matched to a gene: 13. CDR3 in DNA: TGTGCCAGCAGCGCCCCTCCCAAGCGGGGGGGCCGATACAATGAGCAGTTCTTC. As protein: CASSAPPKRGGRYNEQFF.

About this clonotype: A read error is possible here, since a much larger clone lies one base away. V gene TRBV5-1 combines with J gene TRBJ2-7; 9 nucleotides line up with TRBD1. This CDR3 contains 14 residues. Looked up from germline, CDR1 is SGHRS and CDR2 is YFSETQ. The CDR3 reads CTSSSDRGIYEQYF. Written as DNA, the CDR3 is TGCACCAGCAGCTCGGACAGGGGAATCTACGAGCAGTACTTC.

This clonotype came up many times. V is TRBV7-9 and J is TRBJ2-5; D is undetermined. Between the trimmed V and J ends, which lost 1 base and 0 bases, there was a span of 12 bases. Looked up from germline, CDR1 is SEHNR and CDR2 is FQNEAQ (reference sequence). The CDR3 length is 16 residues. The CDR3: CASSLGVSADQETQYF. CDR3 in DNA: TGTGCCAGCAGCTTAGGGGTCTCGGCTGACCAAGAGACCCAGTACTTC.

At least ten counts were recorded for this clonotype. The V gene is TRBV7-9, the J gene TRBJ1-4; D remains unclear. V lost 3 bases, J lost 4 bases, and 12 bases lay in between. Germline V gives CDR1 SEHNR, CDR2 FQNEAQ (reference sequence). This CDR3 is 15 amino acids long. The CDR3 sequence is CASSLVVGINEKLFF. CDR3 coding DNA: TGTGCCAGCAGCTTGGTAGTGGGGATTAATGAAAAACTGTTTTTT.

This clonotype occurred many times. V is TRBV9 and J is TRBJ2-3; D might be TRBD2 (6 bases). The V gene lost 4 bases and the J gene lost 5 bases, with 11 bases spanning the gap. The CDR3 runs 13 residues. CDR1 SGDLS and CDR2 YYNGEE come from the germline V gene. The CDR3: CASSFTEGDTQYF. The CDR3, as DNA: TGTGCCAGCAGCTTTACGGAGGGAGATACGCAGTATTTT.

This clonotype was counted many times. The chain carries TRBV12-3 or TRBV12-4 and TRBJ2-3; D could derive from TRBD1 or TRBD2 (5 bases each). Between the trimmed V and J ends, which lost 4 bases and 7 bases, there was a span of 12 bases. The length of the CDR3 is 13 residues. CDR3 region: CASSSIEGHTQYF. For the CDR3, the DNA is TGTGCCAGCAGTTCCATTGAGGGACATACGCAGTATTTT.

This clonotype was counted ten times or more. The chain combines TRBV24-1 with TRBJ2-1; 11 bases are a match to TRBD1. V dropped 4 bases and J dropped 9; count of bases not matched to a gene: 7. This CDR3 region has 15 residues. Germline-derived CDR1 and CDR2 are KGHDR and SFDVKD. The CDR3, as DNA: TGTGCCACCAGTGACCCTGGGACAGGGGGGACTGAGCAGTTCTTC. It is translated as CATSDPGTGGTEQFF.

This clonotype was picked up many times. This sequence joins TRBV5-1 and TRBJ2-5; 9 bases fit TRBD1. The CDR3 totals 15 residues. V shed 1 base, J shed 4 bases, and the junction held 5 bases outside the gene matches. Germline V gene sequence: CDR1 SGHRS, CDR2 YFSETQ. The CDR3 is CASSLRQGVLETQYF. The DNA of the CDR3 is TGCGCCAGCAGCTTGAGACAGGGGGTCCTAGAGACCCAGTACTTC. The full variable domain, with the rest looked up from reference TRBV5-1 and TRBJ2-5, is KAGVTQTPRYLIKTRGQQVTLSCSPISGHRSVSWYQQTPGQGLQFLFEYFSETQRNKGNFPGRFSGRQFSNSRSEMNVSTLELGDSALYLCASSLRQGVLETQYFGPGTRLLVL.

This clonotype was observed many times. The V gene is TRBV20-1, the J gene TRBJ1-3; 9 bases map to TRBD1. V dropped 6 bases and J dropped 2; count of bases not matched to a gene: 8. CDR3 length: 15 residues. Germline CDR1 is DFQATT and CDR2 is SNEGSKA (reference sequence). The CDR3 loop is CSARTGDLAGNTIYF. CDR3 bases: TGCAGTGCGAGGACAGGGGATTTGGCTGGAAACACCATATATTTT.

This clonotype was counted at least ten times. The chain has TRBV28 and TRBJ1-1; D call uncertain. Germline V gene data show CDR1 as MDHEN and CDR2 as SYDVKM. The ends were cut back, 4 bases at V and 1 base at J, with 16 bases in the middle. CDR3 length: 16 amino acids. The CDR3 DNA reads TGTGCCAGCAGTTCAAAGGCCTCCCCTAGGAACACTGAAGCTTTCTTT. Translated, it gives CASSSKASPRNTEAFF.